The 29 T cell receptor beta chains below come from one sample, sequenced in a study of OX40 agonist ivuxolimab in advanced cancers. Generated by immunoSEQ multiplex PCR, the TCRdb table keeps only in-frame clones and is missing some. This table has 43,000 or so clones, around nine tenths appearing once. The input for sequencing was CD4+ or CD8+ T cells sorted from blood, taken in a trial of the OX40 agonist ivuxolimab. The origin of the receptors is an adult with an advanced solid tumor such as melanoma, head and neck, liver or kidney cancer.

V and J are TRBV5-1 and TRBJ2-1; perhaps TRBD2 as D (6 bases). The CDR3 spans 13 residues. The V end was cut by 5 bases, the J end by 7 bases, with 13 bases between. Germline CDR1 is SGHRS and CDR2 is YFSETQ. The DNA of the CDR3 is TGCGCCAGCAGGTTCGGGGGAAGGAATGAGCAGTTCTTC. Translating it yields CASRFGGRNEQFF.

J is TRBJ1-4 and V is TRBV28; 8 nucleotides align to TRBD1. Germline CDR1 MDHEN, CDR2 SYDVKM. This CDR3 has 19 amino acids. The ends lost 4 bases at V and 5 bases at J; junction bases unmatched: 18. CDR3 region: CASSSRQGRLGGSNEKLFF. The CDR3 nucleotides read TGTGCCAGCAGTTCCCGACAGGGGCGGCTCGGGGGCTCAAATGAAAAACTGTTTTTT.

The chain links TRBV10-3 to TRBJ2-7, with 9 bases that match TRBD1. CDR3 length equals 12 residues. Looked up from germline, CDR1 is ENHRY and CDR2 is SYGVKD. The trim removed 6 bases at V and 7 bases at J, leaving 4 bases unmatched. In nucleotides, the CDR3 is TGTGCCATCAGGGACAGGGGCCTGGAGCAGTACTTC. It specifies CAIRDRGLEQYF.

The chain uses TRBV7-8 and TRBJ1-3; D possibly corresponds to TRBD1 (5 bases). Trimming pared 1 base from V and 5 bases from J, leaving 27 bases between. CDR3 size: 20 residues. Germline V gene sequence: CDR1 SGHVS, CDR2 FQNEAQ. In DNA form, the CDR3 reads TGTGCCAGCAGCTTAGGTGTTCAGGGTAGTTCTACGTGGGAACGAAACACCATATATTTT. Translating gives CASSLGVQGSSTWERNTIYF.

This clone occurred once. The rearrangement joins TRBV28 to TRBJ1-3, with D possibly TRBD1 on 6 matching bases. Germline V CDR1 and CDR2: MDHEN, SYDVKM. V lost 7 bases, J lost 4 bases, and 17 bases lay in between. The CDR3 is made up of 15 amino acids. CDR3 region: CASNRGGSRGNTIYF. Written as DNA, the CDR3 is TGTGCCAGCAACAGAGGGGGGTCGCGGGGAAACACCATATATTTT.

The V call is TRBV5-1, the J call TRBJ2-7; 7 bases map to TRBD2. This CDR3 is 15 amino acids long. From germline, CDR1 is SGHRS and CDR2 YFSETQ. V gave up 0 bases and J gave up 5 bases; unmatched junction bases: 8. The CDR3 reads CASSLAGGPLNEQYF. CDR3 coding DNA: TGCGCCAGCAGCTTGGCGGGAGGCCCCCTTAACGAGCAGTACTTC.

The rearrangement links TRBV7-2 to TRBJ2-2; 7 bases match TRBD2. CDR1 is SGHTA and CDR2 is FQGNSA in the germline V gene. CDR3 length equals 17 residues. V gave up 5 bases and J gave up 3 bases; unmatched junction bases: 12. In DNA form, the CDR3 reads TGTGCCAGCAGCACGGGGTCGGCTAGCGGCGACACCGGGGAGCTGTTTTTT. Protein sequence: CASSTGSASGDTGELFF.

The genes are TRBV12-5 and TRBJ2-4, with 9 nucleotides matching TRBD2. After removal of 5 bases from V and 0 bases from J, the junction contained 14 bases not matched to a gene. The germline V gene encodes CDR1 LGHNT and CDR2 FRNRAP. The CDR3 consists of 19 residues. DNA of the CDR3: TGTGCTAGTGGTCCCCCGGCGGGGGGGCAAGATTTAGCCAAAAACATTCAGTACTTC. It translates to CASGPPAGGQDLAKNIQYF.

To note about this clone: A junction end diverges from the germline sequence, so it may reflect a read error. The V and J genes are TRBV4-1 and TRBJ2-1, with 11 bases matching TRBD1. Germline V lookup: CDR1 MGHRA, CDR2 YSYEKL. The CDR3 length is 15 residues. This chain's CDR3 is CASSAGTGGYNEQFF. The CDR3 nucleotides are TGTGCCAGCAGCGCCGGGACAGGGGGCTACAATGAGCAGTTCTTC.

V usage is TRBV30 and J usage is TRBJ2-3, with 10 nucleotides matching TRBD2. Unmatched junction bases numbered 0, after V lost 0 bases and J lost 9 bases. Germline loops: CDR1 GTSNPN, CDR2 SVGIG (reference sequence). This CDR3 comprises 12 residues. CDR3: CAWSVLAGTQYF. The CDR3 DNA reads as TGTGCCTGGAGTGTACTAGCGGGAACGCAGTATTTT.

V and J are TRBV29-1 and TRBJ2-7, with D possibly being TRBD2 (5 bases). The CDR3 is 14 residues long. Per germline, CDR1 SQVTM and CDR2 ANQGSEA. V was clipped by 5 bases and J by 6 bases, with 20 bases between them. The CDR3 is CSVISWTREREQYF. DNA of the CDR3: TGCAGCGTTATCTCCTGGACCCGGGAACGCGAGCAGTACTTC.

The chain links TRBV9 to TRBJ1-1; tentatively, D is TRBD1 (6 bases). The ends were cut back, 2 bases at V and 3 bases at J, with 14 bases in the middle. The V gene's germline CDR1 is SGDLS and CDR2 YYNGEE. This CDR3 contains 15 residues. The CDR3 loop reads CASSVGTLSDTEAFF. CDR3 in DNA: TGTGCCAGCAGCGTTGGGACACTTTCTGACACTGAAGCTTTCTTT. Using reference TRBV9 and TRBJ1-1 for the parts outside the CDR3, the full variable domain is DSGVTQTPKHLITATGQRVTLRCSPRSGDLSVYWYQQSLDQGLQFLIQYYNGEERAKGNILERFSAQQFPDLHSELNLSSLELGDSALYFCASSVGTLSDTEAFFGQGTRLTVV.

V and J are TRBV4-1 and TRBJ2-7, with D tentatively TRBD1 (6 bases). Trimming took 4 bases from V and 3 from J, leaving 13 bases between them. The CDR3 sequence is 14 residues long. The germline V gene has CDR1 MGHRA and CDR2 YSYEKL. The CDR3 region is CASSPADSRYEQYF. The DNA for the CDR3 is TGCGCCAGCAGCCCAGCGGACAGTCGCTACGAGCAGTACTTC.

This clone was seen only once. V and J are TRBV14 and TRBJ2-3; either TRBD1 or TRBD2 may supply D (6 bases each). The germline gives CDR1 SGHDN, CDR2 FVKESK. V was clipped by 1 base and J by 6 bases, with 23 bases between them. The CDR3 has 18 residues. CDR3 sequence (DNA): TGTGCCAGCAGCCAAGGCAGTGGTTTGTACAGGGAGGCTGATACGCAGTATTTT. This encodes CASSQGSGLYREADTQYF.

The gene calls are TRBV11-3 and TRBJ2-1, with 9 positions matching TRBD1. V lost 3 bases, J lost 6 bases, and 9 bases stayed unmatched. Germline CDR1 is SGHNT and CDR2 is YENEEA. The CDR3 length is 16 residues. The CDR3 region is CASSLAGTGTINEQFF. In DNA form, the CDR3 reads TGTGCCAGCAGCTTGGCCGGGACAGGGACTATCAATGAGCAGTTCTTC.

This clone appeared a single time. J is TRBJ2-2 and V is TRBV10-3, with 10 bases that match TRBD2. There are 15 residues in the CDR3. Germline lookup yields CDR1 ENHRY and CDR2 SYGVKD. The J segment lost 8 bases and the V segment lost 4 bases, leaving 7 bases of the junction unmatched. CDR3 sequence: CAISALAGVSGELFF. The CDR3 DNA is TGTGCCATCAGTGCCCTAGCGGGAGTTTCTGGGGAGCTGTTTTTT.

The CDR3 loop reads CASSPLQGPYNEQFF. The DNA for the CDR3 is TGTGCCAGCTCACCACTACAGGGGCCCTACAATGAGCAGTTCTTC. V usage is TRBV18 and J usage is TRBJ2-1; 7 positions agree with TRBD1. Germline loops: CDR1 KGHSH, CDR2 LQKENI. This CDR3 contains 15 residues. The V and J ends lost 1 base and 2 bases, in that order; junction bases with no gene match: 2.

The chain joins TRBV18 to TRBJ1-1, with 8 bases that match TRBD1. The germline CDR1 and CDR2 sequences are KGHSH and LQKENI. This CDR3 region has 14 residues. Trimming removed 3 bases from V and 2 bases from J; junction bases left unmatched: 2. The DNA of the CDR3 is TGTGCCAGCTCACCCCAGGGGGCAAACACTGAAGCTTTCTTT. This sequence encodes CASSPQGANTEAFF.

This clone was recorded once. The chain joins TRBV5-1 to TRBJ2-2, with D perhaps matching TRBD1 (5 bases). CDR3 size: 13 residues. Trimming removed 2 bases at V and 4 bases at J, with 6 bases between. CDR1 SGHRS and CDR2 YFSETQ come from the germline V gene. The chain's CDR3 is CASSLGVTGELFF. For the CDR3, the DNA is TGCGCCAGCAGCTTAGGGGTCACCGGGGAGCTGTTTTTT.

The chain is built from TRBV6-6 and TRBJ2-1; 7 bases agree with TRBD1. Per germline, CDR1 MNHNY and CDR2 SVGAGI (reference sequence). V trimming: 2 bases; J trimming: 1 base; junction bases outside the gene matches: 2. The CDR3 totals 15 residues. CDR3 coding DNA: TGTGCCAGCAGTTACGAGGGGGCTTCCTACAATGAGCAGTTCTTC. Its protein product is CASSYEGASYNEQFF.

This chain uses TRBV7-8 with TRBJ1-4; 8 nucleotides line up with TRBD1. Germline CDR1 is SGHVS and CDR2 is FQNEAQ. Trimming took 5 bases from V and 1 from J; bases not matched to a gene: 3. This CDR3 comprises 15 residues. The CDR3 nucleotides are TGTGCCAGCAGCAAGGACAGGGAAACTAATGAAAAACTGTTTTTT. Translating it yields CASSKDRETNEKLFF.

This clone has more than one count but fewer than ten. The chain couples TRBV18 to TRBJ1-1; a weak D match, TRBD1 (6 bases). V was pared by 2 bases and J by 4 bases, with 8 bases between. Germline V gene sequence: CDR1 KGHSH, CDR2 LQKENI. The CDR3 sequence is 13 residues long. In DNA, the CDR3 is TGTGCCAGCTCACCATCAGGGGTCACTGAAGCTTTCTTT. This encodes CASSPSGVTEAFF.

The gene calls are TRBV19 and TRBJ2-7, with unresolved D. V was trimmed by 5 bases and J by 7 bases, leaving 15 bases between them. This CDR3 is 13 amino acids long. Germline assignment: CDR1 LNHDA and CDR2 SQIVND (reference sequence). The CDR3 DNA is TGTGCCAGTAGTTGGGAATCCTCTAGTGAGCAGTACTTC. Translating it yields CASSWESSSEQYF.

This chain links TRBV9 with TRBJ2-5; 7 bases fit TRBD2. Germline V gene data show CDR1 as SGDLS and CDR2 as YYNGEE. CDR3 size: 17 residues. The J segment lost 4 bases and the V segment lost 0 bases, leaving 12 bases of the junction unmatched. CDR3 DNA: TGTGCCAGCAGCGTAGGATTTGCGCGGGAGCGGGGAGAGACCCAGTACTTC. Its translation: CASSVGFARERGETQYF.

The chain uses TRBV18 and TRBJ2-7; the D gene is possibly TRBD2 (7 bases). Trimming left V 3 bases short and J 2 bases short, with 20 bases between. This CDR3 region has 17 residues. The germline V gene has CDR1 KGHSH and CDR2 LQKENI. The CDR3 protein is CASSPKAGRGAPYEQYF. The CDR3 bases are TGTGCCAGCTCACCTAAGGCGGGACGGGGGGCTCCCTACGAGCAGTACTTC.

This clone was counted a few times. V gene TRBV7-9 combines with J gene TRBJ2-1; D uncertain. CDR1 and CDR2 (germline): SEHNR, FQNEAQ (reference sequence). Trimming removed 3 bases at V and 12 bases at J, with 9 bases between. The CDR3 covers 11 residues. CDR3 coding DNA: TGTGCCAGCAGCTTGGGAAAGGGGCAGTTCTTC. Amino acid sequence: CASSLGKGQFF.

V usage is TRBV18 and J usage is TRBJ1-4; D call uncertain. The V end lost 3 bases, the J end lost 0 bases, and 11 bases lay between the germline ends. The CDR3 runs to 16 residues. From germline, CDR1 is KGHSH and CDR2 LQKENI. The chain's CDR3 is CASSPVTPATNEKLFF. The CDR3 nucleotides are TGTGCCAGCTCACCCGTAACACCCGCAACTAATGAAAAACTGTTTTTT.

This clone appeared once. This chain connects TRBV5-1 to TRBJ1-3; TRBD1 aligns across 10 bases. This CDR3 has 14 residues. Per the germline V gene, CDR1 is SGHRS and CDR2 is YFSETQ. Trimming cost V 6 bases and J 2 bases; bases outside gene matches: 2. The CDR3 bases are TGCGCCAGCACCGACAGGGGGCCTGGAAACACCATATATTTT. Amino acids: CASTDRGPGNTIYF.

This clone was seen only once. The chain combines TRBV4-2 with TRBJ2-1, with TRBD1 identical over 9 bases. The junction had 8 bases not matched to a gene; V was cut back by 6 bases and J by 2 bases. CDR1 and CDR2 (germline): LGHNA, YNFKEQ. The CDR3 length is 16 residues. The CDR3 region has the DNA TGTGCCAGCAGGGACGGAACAGGGGGCGCCTACAATGAGCAGTTCTTC. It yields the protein CASRDGTGGAYNEQFF.